This T cell receptor beta chain was identified during a study of T cells in Graves' hyperthyroidism and ophthalmopathy. TCR beta CDR3 regions were amplified from RNA. The HTBI primer set served for first-round RT-PCR of the TCR CDR3. TCRdb redid the calling of the multiplex PCR reads with MiXCR, one entry per CDR3 protein. The data contain 700,000 or so distinct CDR3 sequences, 15% to 20% of them singletons. This clonotype was seen ten or more times. Patients aged 18 to 65 had newly diagnosed hyperthyroidism that had lasted under 2 months. The CDR3 loop spans 18 amino acids. With V trimmed by 4 bases and J by 4 bases, 18 bases remained unmatched. Germline V gene sequence: CDR1 SGHTS, CDR2 YDEGEE.

This clonotype was sampled from a young man with Graves' hyperthyroidism. The sample was blood. The gene calls are TRBV5-8 and TRBJ2-5; 8 bases map to TRBD2. The CDR3 coding sequence is TGTGCCAGCAGCCCATTCGGCGGGAGGCTTTTAAAAGTAGAGACCCAGTACTTC. It encodes CASSPFGGRLLKVETQYF.